This TCR beta chain comes out of a study of blood T cell dynamics during melanoma immunotherapy. Whole-study context: Metastatic melanoma patients received first-line pembrolizumab or nivolumab plus ipilimumab. Study findings and constraints: The study could not tell melanoma-specific clones from general immune activation.

Germline V CDR1 and CDR2: SGHRS, YFSETQ. Trimming took 2 bases from V and 6 from J; bases not matched to a gene: 8. The CDR3 consists of 16 residues. The assay was immunoSEQ multiplex PCR, and TCRdb's table has in-frame clones only and misses some. The data contain a few thousand clones, 88% of them singletons. Stated time point: week 3, after first cycle of checkpoint inhibitor. No patient had earlier systemic cancer treatment, concurrent immunosuppressants, or another active cancer. This clone showed up just once. No antigen is known for it. Sequences were derived from blood, sampled from a patient treated with checkpoint blockade. The rearrangement uses TRBV5-1 and TRBJ2-3; TRBD2 aligns across 11 bases. The sequence came from a human donor with melanoma. In nucleotides, the CDR3 is TGCGCCAGCAGCTTAGGGACTAGCGGCCAGGCGGATACGCAGTATTTT. This gives the protein CASSLGTSGQADTQYF.